This T cell receptor (beta chain) was sequenced during a study of radiation and T cells in renal cell carcinoma. The sample's time point: blood 2 weeks post-SBRT. As for treatment: 15 Gy SBRT to primary tumor, nephrectomy 4 weeks later. Blood was sampled at baseline, 2 weeks and 4 weeks after SBRT. Clear cell pathology was present in this patient's renal cell carcinoma. Study conclusions and caveats: Without pretreatment biopsies, baseline tumor clonotype presence was undetermined.

With regard to this clone: What it binds is not known.

CDR3 length: 16 amino acids. Germline V CDR1 and CDR2: WNHNN, SYGVQD (reference sequence). V shed 2 bases and J shed 5 bases, with 19 bases lying between them. This table comes from immunoSEQ multiplex PCR, and its TCRdb copy is limited to in-frame clones, with some not included. The repertoire has some 80,000 clones, just over 85% of them found once; the top ten carry approximately 22%. The V and J genes are TRBV10-1 and TRBJ2-7, with D perhaps TRBD1 or TRBD2 (6 bases each). Sequencing used blood, obtained from a patient whose treatment included radiotherapy and nephrectomy. The origin of this receptor is a woman in her fifties or sixties with renal cell carcinoma. CDR3 coding DNA: TGCGCCAGCAGTGAGACCCCGGGGGCTAGCGAGCACGAGCAGTACTTC. Translated: CASSETPGASEHEQYF.